The 10 T cell receptor beta chains below come from one sample, sequenced in a study of T cell repertoires in cytomegalovirus infection. What these receptors recognize is not known. TCRdb re-derived calls from the reads in MiXCR, one entry per CDR3 protein. The table includes around 100,000 distinct CDR3 sequences, around 10% detected once. Material for sequencing was PBMCs, sequenced either directly or after in vitro stimulation (not recorded which). The source of these receptors is a human donor in good health (CMV status not recorded). Some clones in this sample may be carry-over from other donors' samples.

The chain's CDR3 is CASSLGSYRGGYGYTF. Here the CDR3 DNA reads TGTGCCAGCAGCTTAGGTTCCTACAGGGGGGGCTATGGCTACACCTTC. The chain couples TRBV11-2 to TRBJ1-2; 8 nucleotides match TRBD1. Trimming took 1 base from V and 4 from J; bases not matched to a gene: 8. The CDR3 has 16 residues. The germline V gene has CDR1 SGHAT and CDR2 FQNNGV.

This clonotype was detected ten times or more. The rearrangement uses TRBV7-6 and TRBJ2-5; 10 nucleotides match TRBD2. Trimming took 5 bases from V and 5 from J; bases not matched to a gene: 11. The CDR3 has 16 amino acids. Germline assignment: CDR1 SGHVS and CDR2 FNYEAQ. The CDR3 spells CASSHPPAGGPETQYF. In DNA, the CDR3 is TGTGCCAGCAGCCATCCCCCAGCGGGAGGGCCGGAGACCCAGTACTTC.

In its sample, this clonotype was seen a few times. This sequence joins TRBV15 and TRBJ2-4; tentative D call: TRBD2 (7 bases). The CDR3 sequence is 15 residues long. Germline assignment: CDR1 LNHNV and CDR2 YYDKDF (reference sequence). V lost 0 bases and J 6 bases, leaving 12 bases between the germline ends. The CDR3, as DNA: TGTGCCACCAGCAGAGATAGGGGGGGCCTAAACATTCAGTACTTC. Protein: CATSRDRGGLNIQYF.

This chain links TRBV19 with TRBJ1-4; TRBD1 agrees at 7 bases. CDR1 is LNHDA and CDR2 is SQIVND in the germline V gene (reference sequence). J was trimmed by 4 bases and V by 5 bases; bases with no gene match: 7. This CDR3 spans 15 amino acids. CDR3 residues: CASSPGDRSNEKLFF. In nucleotides, the CDR3 is TGTGCCAGTAGTCCAGGGGACAGAAGTAATGAAAAACTGTTTTTT.

This clonotype occurred many times. This sequence joins TRBV29-1 and TRBJ2-1; D may be TRBD2 (5 bases). Germline-derived CDR1 and CDR2 are SQVTM and ANQGSEA. The CDR3 consists of 14 residues. The V end lost 4 bases, the J end lost 8 bases, and 18 bases lay between the germline ends. For the CDR3, the DNA is TGCAGCGTTGCGGGCGGGCCCTTCGGCGATGAGCAGTTCTTC. It translates to CSVAGGPFGDEQFF.

This clonotype was counted at least ten times. The gene calls are TRBV6-1 and TRBJ1-1; 7 bases fit TRBD1. The germline CDR1 and CDR2 sequences are MNHNS and SASEGT. V shed 5 bases and J 0 bases; nucleotides not matched to a gene: 3. The CDR3 is 14 residues long. This CDR3 reads CASSFGQVNTEAFF. For the CDR3, the DNA is TGTGCCAGCAGTTTCGGACAGGTGAACACTGAAGCTTTCTTT.

This clonotype was counted at least ten times. The V call is TRBV28, the J call TRBJ2-1; 8 nucleotides line up with TRBD2. J lost 5 bases, V lost 9 bases, and 12 bases had no gene match. Germline V gene lookup returns CDR1 MDHEN and CDR2 SYDVKM. The CDR3 spans 15 residues. CDR3 sequence reads: CASTDSGLGNNEQFF. CDR3 bases: TGTGCCAGTACTGATTCGGGACTAGGAAACAATGAGCAGTTCTTC.

This clonotype was counted a few times. The rearrangement joins TRBV7-2 to TRBJ1-2, with D uncertain. V was trimmed by 3 bases and J by 4 bases, leaving 12 bases between them. Germline loops: CDR1 SGHTA, CDR2 FQGNSA. This CDR3 spans 14 amino acids. The CDR3 protein is CASSLDRLAYGYTF. CDR3 coding DNA: TGTGCCAGCAGCTTGGATCGGTTAGCCTATGGCTACACCTTC. The variable domain in full, completed from reference TRBV7-2 and TRBJ1-2, reads GAGVSQSPSNKVTEKGKDVELRCDPISGHTALYWYRQSLGQGLEFLIYFQGNSAPDKSGLPSDRFSAERTGGSVSTLTIQRTQQEDSAVYLCASSLDRLAYGYTFGSGTRLTVV.

In its sample, this clonotype was seen many times. V and J are TRBV7-3 and TRBJ2-7, with 11 bases matching TRBD2. Germline V gene data show CDR1 as SGHTA and CDR2 as FQGTGA. CDR3 length: 15 amino acids. With V trimmed by 1 base and J by 5 bases, 4 bases remained unmatched. CDR3 DNA sequence: TGTGCCAGCAGCTTAAAGGTTAGCGGGAGGGACGAGCAGTACTTC. Amino acid sequence: CASSLKVSGRDEQYF. Combining the CDR3 with reference TRBV7-3 and TRBJ2-7 gives the whole variable domain GAGVSQTPSNKVTEKGKYVELRCDPISGHTALYWYRQSLGQGPEFLIYFQGTGAADDSGLPNDRFFAVRPEGSVSTLKIQRTERGDSAVYLCASSLKVSGRDEQYFGPGTRLTVT.

This clonotype was observed at least ten times. The chain combines TRBV28 with TRBJ2-7, with no clear D. The germline V gene has CDR1 MDHEN and CDR2 SYDVKM. Trimming cost V 3 bases and J 2 bases, with 11 bases left between them. CDR3 length: 14 residues. The CDR3: CASSFSFGPYEQYV. As DNA, the CDR3 is TGTGCCAGCAGTTTTTCGTTTGGCCCCTACGAGCAGTACGTC.